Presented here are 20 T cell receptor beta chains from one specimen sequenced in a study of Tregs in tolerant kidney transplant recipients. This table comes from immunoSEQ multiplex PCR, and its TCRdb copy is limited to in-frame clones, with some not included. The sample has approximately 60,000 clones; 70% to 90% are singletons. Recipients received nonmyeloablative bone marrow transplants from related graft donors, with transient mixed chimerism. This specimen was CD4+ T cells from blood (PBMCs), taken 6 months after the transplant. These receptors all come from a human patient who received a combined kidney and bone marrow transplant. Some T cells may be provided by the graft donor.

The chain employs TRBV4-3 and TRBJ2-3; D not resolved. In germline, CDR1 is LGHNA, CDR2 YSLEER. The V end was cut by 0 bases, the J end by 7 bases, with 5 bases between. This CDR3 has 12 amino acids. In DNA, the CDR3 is TGCGCCAGCAGCCAAGACCCTCATACGCAGTATTTT. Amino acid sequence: CASSQDPHTQYF.

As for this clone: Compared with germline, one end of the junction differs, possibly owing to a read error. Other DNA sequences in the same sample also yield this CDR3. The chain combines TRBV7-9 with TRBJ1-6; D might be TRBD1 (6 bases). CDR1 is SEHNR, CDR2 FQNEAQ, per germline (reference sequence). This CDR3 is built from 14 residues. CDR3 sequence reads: CASSLGTDNSPLHF. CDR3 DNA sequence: TGTGCCAGCAGCTTAGGGACAGATAATTCCCCCCTCCACTTT. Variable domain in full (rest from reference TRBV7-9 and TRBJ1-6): DTGVSQNPRHKITKRGQNVTFRCDPISEHNRLYWYRQTLGQGPEFLTYFQNEAQLEKSRLLSDRFSAERPKGSFSTLEIQRTEQGDSAMYLCASSLGTDNSPLHFGNGTRLTVT.

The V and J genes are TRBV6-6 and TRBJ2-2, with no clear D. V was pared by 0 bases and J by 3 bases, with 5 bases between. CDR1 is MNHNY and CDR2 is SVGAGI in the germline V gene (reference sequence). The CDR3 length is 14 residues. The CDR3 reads CASSYSRDTGELFF. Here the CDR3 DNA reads TGTGCCAGCAGTTACTCCCGGGACACCGGGGAGCTGTTTTTT.

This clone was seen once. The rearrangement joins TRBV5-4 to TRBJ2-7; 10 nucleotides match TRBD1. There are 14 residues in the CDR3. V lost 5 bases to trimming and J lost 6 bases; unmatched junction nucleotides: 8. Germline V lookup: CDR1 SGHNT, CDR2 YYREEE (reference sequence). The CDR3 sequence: CASRRDRGSGEQYF. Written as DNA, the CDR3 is TGTGCCAGCAGGCGGGACAGGGGATCGGGCGAGCAGTACTTC.

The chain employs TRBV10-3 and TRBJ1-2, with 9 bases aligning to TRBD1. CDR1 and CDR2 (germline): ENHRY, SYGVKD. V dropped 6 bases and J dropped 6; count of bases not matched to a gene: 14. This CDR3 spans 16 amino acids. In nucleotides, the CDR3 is TGTGCCATCAGCGTTTACAGCGGACAGGGGTCGAATGGCTACACCTTC. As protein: CAISVYSGQGSNGYTF.

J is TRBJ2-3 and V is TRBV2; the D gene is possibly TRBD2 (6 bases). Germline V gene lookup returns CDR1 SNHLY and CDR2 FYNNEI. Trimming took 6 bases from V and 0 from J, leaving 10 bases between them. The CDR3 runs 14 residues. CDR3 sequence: CASSSGYSTDTQYF. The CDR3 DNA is TGTGCCAGCAGCAGCGGGTATAGCACAGATACGCAGTATTTT.

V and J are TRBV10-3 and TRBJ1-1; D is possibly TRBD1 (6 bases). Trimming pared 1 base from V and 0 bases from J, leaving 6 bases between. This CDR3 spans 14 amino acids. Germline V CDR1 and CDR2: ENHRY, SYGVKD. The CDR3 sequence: CAISEYRVNTEAFF. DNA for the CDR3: TGTGCCATCAGTGAGTACAGGGTGAACACTGAAGCTTTCTTT.

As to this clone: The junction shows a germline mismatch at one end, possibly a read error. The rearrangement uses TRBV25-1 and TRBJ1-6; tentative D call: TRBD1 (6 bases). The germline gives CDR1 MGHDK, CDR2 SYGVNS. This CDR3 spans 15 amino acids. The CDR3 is CVSSEGQIYNSPLHF. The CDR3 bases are TGTGTCAGCAGTGAAGGACAGATCTATAATTCACCCCTCCACTTT. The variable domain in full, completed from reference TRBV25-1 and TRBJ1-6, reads EADIYQTPRYLVIGTGKKITLECSQTMGHDKMYWYQQDPGMELHLIHYSYGVNSTEKGDLSSESTVSRIRTEHFPLTLESARPSHTSQYLCVSSEGQIYNSPLHFGNGTRLTVT.

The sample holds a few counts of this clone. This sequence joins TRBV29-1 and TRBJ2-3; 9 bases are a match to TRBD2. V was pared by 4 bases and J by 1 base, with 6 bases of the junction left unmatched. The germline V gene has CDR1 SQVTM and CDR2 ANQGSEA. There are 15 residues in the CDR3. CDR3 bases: TGCAGCGTTGGCCCCCCTAGCGGGGGCACAGATACGCAGTATTTT. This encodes CSVGPPSGGTDTQYF.

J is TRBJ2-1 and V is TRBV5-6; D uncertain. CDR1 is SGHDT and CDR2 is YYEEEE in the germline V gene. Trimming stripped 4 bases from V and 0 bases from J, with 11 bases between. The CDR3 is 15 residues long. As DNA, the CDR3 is TGTGCCAGCAGCCGTATAATGAGCTCCTACAATGAGCAGTTCTTC. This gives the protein CASSRIMSSYNEQFF. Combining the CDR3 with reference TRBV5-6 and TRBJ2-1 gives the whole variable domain DAGVTQSPTHLIKTRGQQVTLRCSPKSGHDTVSWYQQALGQGPQFIFQYYEEEERQRGNFPDRFSGHQFPNYSSELNVNALLLGDSALYLCASSRIMSSYNEQFFGPGTRLTVL.

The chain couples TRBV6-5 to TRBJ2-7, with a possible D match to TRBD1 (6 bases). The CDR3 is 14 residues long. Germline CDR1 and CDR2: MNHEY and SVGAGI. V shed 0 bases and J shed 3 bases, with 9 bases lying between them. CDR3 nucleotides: TGTGCCAGCAGTTACTCGTACAGGGACTACGAGCAGTACTTC. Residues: CASSYSYRDYEQYF.

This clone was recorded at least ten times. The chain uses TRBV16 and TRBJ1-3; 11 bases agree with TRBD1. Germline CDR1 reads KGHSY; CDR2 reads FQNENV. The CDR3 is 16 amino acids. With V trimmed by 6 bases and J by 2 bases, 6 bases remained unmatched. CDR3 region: CASSDPGQGAGNTIYF. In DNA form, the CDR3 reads TGTGCCAGCAGTGATCCGGGACAGGGGGCTGGAAACACCATATATTTT. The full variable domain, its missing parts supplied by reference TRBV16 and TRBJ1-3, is GEEVAQTPKHLVRGEGQKAKLYCAPIKGHSYVFWYQQVLKNEFKFLISFQNENVFDETGMPKERFSAKCLPNSPCSLEIQATKLEDSAVYFCASSDPGQGAGNTIYFGEGSWLTVV.

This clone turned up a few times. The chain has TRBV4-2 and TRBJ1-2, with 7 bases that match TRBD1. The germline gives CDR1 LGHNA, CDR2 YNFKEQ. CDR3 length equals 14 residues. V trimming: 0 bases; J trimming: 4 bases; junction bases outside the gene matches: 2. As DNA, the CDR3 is TGTGCCAGCAGCCAAGACAGGGGGACCTATGGCTACACCTTC. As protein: CASSQDRGTYGYTF.

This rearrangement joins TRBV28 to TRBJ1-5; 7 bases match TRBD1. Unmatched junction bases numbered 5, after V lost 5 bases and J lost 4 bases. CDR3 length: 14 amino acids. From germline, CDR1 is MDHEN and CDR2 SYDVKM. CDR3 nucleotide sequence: TGTGCCAGCAGTGGCAACAGGGGTAATCAGCCCCAGCATTTT. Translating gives CASSGNRGNQPQHF.

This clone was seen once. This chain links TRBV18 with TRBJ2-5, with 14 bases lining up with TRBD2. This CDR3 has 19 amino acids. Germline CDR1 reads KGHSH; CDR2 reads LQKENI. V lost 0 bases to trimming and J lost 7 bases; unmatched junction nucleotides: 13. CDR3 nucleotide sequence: TGTGCCAGCTCACCACCCGGGACTAGCGGGGGCCTTCCAATCTCGACCCAGTACTTC. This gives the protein CASSPPGTSGGLPISTQYF.

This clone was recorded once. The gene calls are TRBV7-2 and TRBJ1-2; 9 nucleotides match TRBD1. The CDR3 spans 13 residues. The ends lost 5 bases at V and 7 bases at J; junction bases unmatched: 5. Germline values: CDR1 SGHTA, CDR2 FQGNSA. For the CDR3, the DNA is TGTGCCAGCAGCCGGGACAGGGACGGTGGCTACACCTTC. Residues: CASSRDRDGGYTF.

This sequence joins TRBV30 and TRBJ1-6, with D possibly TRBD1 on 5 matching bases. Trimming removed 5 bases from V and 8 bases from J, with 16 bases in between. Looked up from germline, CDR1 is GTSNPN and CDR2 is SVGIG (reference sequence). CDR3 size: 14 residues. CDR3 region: CAWCPGGRYSPLHF. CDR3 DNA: TGTGCCTGGTGCCCGGGGGGACGATATTCACCCCTCCACTTT.

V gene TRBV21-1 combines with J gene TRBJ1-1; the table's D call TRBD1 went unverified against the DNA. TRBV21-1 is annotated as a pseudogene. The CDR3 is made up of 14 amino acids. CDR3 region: CASSTDSGASEAFF. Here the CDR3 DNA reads TGTGCCAGCAGCACCGACTCAGGGGCCTCTGAAGCTTTCTTT.

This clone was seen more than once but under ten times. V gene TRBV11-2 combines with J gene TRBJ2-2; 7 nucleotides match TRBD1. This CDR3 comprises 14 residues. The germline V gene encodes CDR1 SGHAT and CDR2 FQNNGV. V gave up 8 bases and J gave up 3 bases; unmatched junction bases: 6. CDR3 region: CASQSTGYTGELFF. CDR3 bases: TGTGCCAGCCAATCGACAGGGTACACCGGGGAGCTGTTTTTT.

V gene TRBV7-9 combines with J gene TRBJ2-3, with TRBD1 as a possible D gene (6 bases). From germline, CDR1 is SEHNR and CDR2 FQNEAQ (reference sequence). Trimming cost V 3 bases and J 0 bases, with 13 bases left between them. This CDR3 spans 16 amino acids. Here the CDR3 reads CASSFTGSPSTDTQYF. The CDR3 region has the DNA TGTGCCAGCAGCTTTACAGGGTCTCCTAGCACAGATACGCAGTATTTT.